This T cell receptor beta chain was recorded in a study of OX40 agonist ivuxolimab in advanced cancers. The CDR3 runs to 15 residues. The germline V gene has CDR1 SEHNR and CDR2 FQNEAQ (reference sequence). V gave up 1 base and J gave up 3 bases; unmatched junction bases: 5. Method: immunoSEQ multiplex PCR; TCRdb's copy keeps in-frame clones and lacks some. The sample has 10,000 to 15,000 clones; 70% to 85% are singletons. The J gene is TRBJ1-2, the V gene TRBV7-9, with 7 bases that match TRBD1. The sequenced sample was CD4+ or CD8+ T cells sorted from blood, obtained in a trial of the OX40 agonist ivuxolimab. The sequence came from an adult with an advanced solid tumor such as melanoma, head and neck, liver or kidney cancer. CDR3 region: CASSLEEGADYGYTF. DNA for the CDR3: TGTGCCAGCAGCTTAGAGGAGGGGGCGGACTATGGCTACACCTTC. Full variable domain (outside the CDR3, taken from reference TRBV7-9 and TRBJ1-2): DTGVSQNPRHKITKRGQNVTFRCDPISEHNRLYWYRQTLGQGPEFLTYFQNEAQLEKSRLLSDRFSAERPKGSFSTLEIQRTEQGDSAMYLCASSLEEGADYGYTFGSGTRLTVV.